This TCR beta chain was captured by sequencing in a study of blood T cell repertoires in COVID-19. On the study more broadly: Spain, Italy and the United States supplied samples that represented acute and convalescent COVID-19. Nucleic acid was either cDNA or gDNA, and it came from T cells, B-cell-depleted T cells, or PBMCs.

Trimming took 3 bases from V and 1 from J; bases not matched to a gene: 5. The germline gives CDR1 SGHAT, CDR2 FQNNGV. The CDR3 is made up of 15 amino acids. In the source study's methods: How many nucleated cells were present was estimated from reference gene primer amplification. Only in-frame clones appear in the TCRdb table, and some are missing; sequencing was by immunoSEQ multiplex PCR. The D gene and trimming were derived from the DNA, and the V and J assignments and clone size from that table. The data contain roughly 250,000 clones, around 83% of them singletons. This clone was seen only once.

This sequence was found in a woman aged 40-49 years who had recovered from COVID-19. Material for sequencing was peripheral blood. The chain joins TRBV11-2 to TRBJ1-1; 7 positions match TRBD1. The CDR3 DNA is TGTGCCAGCAGCTTCCCCGGGACAGAGAACACTGAAGCTTTCTTT. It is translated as CASSFPGTENTEAFF.